The subject of this entry is one T cell receptor (beta chain). This sample is drawn from a study of OX40 agonist ivuxolimab in advanced cancers. Measured with immunoSEQ multiplex PCR; TCRdb has only the in-frame clones, and not every one. This table holds 45,000 to 50,000 clones, roughly 89% found once. Specimen: CD4+ or CD8+ T cells sorted from blood, collected in a trial of the OX40 agonist ivuxolimab. The TCR originated in an adult with an advanced solid tumor such as melanoma, head and neck, liver or kidney cancer.

CDR3 in DNA: TGTGCCAGCAGGTCCACCGGGACAGGGCCCTACGAGCAGTACTTC. Translation: CASRSTGTGPYEQYF. The chain carries TRBV7-9 and TRBJ2-7; 9 nucleotides align to TRBD1. The V and J ends lost 6 bases and 2 bases, in that order; junction bases with no gene match: 8. The CDR3 runs to 15 residues. Germline V gives CDR1 SEHNR, CDR2 FQNEAQ (reference sequence).